The 17 T cell receptor beta chains listed next were all sequenced from one sample in a study of T cells after yellow fever vaccination. In TCRdb, the 5' RACE reads were re-called with MiXCR into one record per CDR3 protein. The sample holds around 610,000 distinct CDR3 sequences, approximately 13% seen once. Here the sequenced sample was PBMCs, taken on the day of the yellow fever booster vaccination. These receptors were obtained from a man younger than 45 who received the YFV17D yellow fever vaccine.

There are many counts of this clonotype. The J gene is TRBJ2-5, the V gene TRBV6-1; D is unresolved. Germline V lookup: CDR1 MNHNS, CDR2 SASEGT. V was trimmed by 6 bases and J by 1 base, leaving 15 bases between them. The CDR3 contains 15 residues. CDR3 sequence: CASRGSSASQETQYF. The CDR3, as DNA: TGTGCCAGCAGGGGGTCTTCGGCGTCCCAAGAGACCCAGTACTTC.

This clonotype was detected a few times. The genes are TRBV3-1 and TRBJ2-1, with D uncertain. V lost 3 bases and J 6 bases, leaving 6 bases between the germline ends. This CDR3 is 12 amino acids long. In germline, CDR1 is LGHDT, CDR2 YNNKEL (reference sequence). In DNA, the CDR3 is TGTGCCAGCAGCCATCCAGCCAATGAGCAGTTCTTC. Translation gives CASSHPANEQFF.

The chain has TRBV20-1 and TRBJ2-7; the match to TRBD1 covers 8 bases. Per the germline V gene, CDR1 is DFQATT and CDR2 is SNEGSKA (reference sequence). The junction had 9 bases not matched to a gene; V was cut back by 6 bases and J by 2 bases. There are 14 residues in the CDR3. CDR3 bases: TGCAGTGCCACACCCGGGACAGGACCCTACGAGCAGTACTTC. Amino acid sequence: CSATPGTGPYEQYF.

This chain uses TRBV5-1 with TRBJ1-2; a possible D gene is TRBD1 (6 bases). Between the trimmed V and J ends, which lost 4 bases and 7 bases, there was a span of 17 bases. CDR3 length: 14 amino acids. CDR1 SGHRS and CDR2 YFSETQ come from the germline V gene. The DNA of the CDR3 is TGCGCCAGCAGCACAGGACAGTTTATGCCTGGCTACACCTTC. It is translated as CASSTGQFMPGYTF.

The chain joins TRBV6-2 or TRBV6-3 to TRBJ2-7; maybe TRBD1 (6 bases). The V end lost 4 bases, the J end lost 1 base, and 14 bases lay between the germline ends. The CDR3 contains 15 residues. The germline CDR1 and CDR2 sequences are MNHEY and SVGEGT. The CDR3 region has the DNA TGTGCCAGCAGTTTCCTAAGGACAGATTCCTACGAGCAGTACTTC. It encodes CASSFLRTDSYEQYF.

This clonotype was detected many times. CDR3 loop: CSVRQGSTDTQYF. CDR3 DNA: TGCAGCGTCCGACAGGGATCCACAGATACGCAGTATTTT. The chain is built from TRBV29-1 and TRBJ2-3, with TRBD1 identical over 7 bases. The length of the CDR3 is 13 residues. From germline, CDR1 is SQVTM and CDR2 ANQGSEA. The V segment lost 6 bases and the J segment 2 bases; nucleotides outside the gene matches: 5.

The chain employs TRBV7-3 and TRBJ2-5, with 8 bases that match TRBD1. The trim removed 0 bases at V and 1 base at J, leaving 4 bases unmatched. The CDR3 covers 16 residues. Germline V gives CDR1 SGHTA, CDR2 FQGTGA. CDR3 sequence reads: CASSLTGTGPQETQYF. CDR3 nucleotide sequence: TGTGCCAGCAGCTTAACGGGGACAGGTCCCCAAGAGACCCAGTACTTC.

V usage is TRBV7-2 and J usage is TRBJ1-3; a weak D match, TRBD1 (5 bases). This CDR3 has 16 amino acids. Germline CDR1 SGHTA, CDR2 FQGNSA. V was shortened by 0 bases and J by 4 bases, with 13 bases between the two germline ends. The CDR3, as DNA: TGTGCCAGCAGCTTAGCCACCCGTCGACAGGGAAACACCATATATTTT. It encodes CASSLATRRQGNTIYF.

This clonotype occurred a few times. The J gene is TRBJ1-3, the V gene TRBV4-2; D gene unclear. CDR3 size: 15 residues. V was clipped by 0 bases and J by 0 bases, with 6 bases between them. CDR1 is LGHNA, CDR2 YNFKEQ, per germline. The chain's CDR3 is CASSQDQFSGNTIYF. Here the CDR3 DNA reads TGTGCCAGCAGCCAAGATCAGTTCTCTGGAAACACCATATATTTT.

This sequence joins TRBV20-1 and TRBJ2-3; TRBD2 might be the D (7 bases). This CDR3 has 13 amino acids. Trimming removed 7 bases at V and 6 bases at J, with 17 bases between. The germline V gene encodes CDR1 DFQATT and CDR2 SNEGSKA (reference sequence). CDR3 in DNA: TGCAGTGAGAGGGACAAGGGGGGGGATACGCAGTATTTT. It translates to CSERDKGGDTQYF.

The CDR3 DNA follows: TGTGCCAGCAGACAGGGGGCGTATGACTATGGCTACACCTTC. This translates into CASRQGAYDYGYTF. The chain has TRBV6-1 and TRBJ1-2, with TRBD1 matching over 9 bases. V lost 6 bases to trimming and J lost 3 bases; unmatched junction nucleotides: 5. CDR3 length: 14 residues. Germline V gives CDR1 MNHNS, CDR2 SASEGT.

The rearrangement links TRBV5-1 to TRBJ2-2, with 8 bases fitting TRBD2. Per the germline V gene, CDR1 is SGHRS and CDR2 is YFSETQ. The CDR3 covers 16 residues. V lost 0 bases, J lost 6 bases, and 7 bases stayed unmatched. CDR3 DNA: TGCGCCAGCAGCTTGGGTTTTAGCGGGACGGCCGGGGAGCTGTTTTTT. Its protein product is CASSLGFSGTAGELFF.

The chain joins TRBV6-1 to TRBJ1-5, with D uncertain. Germline V gene lookup returns CDR1 MNHNS and CDR2 SASEGT. Deletions cut 5 bases from V and 4 bases from J, with 15 bases between. This CDR3 has 15 amino acids. The CDR3 loop is CASSLVWGKNQPQHF. The CDR3 nucleotides are TGTGCCAGCAGTCTCGTGTGGGGTAAGAATCAGCCCCAGCATTTT.

With regard to this clonotype: One end of the junction fails to match germline, which may point to a read error. The chain recombines TRBV7-7 with TRBJ2-3, with D tentatively TRBD2 (6 bases). This CDR3 region has 16 residues. Germline V gene data show CDR1 as SSHAT and CDR2 as FNYEAQ (reference sequence). The CDR3 here is CASTIGGRESTDTQYF. In DNA, the CDR3 is TGTGCTAGCACTATTGGGGGACGGGAGAGCACAGATACGCAGTATTTT.

The chain uses TRBV24-1 and TRBJ2-2; 7 nucleotides align to TRBD2. This CDR3 comprises 14 residues. Unmatched junction bases numbered 5, after V lost 10 bases and J lost 1 base. The germline gives CDR1 KGHDR, CDR2 SFDVKD. CDR3 protein: CATSGELNTGELFF. For the CDR3, the DNA is TGTGCCACAAGCGGGGAGTTGAACACCGGGGAGCTGTTTTTT.

The V gene is TRBV12-3 or TRBV12-4, the J gene TRBJ2-5; D call uncertain. The CDR3 length is 12 residues. Trimming took off 5 bases at V and 5 bases at J, with 9 bases between the two ends. In nucleotides, the CDR3 is TGTGCCAGCAGTATAGTTCGCGAGACCCAGTACTTC. Encoded protein: CASSIVRETQYF.

The chain links TRBV20-1 to TRBJ2-7, with 12 bases lining up with TRBD1. This CDR3 has 17 amino acids. In germline, CDR1 is DFQATT, CDR2 SNEGSKA (reference sequence). The V gene end was trimmed by 4 bases and the J gene end by 0 bases; junction bases not matched to a gene: 10. CDR3 DNA sequence: TGCAGTGCTAAGTCCCGGGACAGGGGGCGAAACTCCTACGAGCAGTACTTC. Its protein is CSAKSRDRGRNSYEQYF.